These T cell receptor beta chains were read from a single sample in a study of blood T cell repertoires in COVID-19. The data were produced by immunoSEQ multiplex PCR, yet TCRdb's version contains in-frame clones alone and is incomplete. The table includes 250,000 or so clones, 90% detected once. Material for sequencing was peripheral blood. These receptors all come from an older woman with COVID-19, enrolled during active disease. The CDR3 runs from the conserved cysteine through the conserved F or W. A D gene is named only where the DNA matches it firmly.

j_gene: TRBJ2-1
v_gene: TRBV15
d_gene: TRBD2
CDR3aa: CATSRALAGVTQQFF

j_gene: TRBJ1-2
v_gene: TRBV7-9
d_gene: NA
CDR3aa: CASSLDIGVGLYGYTF

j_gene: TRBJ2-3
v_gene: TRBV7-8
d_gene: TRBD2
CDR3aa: CASSTRPSGAGTDTQYF

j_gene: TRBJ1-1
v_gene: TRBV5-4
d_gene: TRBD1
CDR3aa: CASSLQSDRVSLAFF

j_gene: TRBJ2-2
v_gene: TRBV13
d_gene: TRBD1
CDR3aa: CASRSEDREPGELFF

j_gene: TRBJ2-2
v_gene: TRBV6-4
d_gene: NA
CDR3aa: CASSDGGIGELFF

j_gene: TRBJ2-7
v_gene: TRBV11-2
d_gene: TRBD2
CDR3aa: CASSFGLAGAYEQYF

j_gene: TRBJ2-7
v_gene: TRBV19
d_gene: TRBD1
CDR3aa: CASSINRGPYEQYF

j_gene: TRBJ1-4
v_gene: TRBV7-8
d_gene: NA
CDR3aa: CASTFPEGGAVFGKLFF

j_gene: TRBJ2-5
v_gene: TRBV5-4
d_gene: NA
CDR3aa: CASSLIDSQETQYF

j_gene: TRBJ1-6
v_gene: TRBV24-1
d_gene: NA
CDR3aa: CATSDFRGNNSPLHF

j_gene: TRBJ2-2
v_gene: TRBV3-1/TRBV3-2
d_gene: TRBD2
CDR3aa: CASSSVWAGGKNTGELFF

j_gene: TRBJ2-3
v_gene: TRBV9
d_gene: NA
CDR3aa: CASSVEGRGGTDTQYF

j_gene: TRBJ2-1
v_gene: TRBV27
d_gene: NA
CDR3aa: CASSQGTSRDISYNEQFF

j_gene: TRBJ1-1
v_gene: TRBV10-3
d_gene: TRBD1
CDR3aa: CAIRGQGEAFF

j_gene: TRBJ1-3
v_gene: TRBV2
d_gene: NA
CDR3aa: CASRQGLSSGNTIYF

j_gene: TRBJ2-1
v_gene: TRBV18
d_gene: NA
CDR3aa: CASSVSGSGAYNEQFF

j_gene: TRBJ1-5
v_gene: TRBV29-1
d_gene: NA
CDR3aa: CSVGGGGSNQPQHF

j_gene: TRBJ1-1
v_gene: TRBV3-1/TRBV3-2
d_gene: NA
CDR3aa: CASSHGGRTEAFF

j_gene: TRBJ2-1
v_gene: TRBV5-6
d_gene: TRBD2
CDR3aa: CASSLDGLAGPYNEQFF

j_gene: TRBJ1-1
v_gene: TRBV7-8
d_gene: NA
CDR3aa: CASSFDRLPLMNTEAFF

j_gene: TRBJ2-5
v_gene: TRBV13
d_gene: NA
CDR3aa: CASSLVPEETQYF

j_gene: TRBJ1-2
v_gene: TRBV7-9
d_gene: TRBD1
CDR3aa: CASSLASGQGAVGYTF

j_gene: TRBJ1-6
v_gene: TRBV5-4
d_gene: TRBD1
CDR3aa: CASSAGQGFGSPLHF

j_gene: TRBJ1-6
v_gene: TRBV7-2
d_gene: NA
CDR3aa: CASSFSNSPLHF

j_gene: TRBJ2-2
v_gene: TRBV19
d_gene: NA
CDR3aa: CASRNWPGSTGELFF

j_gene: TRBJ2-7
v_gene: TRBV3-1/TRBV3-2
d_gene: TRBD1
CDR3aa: CASSQEGTVSEQYF

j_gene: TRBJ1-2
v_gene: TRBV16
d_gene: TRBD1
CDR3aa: CASSQSITGGGYGYTF

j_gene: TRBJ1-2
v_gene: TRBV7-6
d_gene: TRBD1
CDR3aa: CASSLASQGHGYTF

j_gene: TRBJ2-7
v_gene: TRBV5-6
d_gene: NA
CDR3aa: CASSFVSYEQYF

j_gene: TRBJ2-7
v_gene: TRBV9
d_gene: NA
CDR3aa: CASSASGTSVYEQYF

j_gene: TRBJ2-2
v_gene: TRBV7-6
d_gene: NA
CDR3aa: CASSLDQVHTGELFF

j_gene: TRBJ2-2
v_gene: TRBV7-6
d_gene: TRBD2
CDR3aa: CASSLLADTNTGELFF

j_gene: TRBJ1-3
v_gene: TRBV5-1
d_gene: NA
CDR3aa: CASSLGDRPFSGNTIYF

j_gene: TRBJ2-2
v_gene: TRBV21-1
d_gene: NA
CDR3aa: CASSKEVHRTTSAPTVGELFF

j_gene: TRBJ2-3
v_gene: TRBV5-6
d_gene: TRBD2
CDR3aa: CASSLSSGGLSTDTQYF

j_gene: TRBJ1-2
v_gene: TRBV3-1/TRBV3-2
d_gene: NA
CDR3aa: CASSQDPHSYYGYTF

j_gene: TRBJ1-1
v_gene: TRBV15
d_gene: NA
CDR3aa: CATSRVAGHGTEAFF